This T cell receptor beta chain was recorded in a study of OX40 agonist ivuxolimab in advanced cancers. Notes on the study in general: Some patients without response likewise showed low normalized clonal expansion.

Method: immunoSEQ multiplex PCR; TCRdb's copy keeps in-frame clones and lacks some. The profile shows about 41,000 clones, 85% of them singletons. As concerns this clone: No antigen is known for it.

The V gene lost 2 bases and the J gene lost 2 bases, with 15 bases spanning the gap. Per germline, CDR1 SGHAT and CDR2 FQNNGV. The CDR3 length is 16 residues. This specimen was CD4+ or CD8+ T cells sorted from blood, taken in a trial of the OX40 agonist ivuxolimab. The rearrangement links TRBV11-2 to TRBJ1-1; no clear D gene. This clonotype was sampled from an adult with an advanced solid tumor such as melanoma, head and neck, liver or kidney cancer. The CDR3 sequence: CASSLRPSPLNTEAFF. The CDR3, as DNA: TGTGCCAGCAGCTTAAGGCCCAGCCCCCTAAACACTGAAGCTTTCTTT.